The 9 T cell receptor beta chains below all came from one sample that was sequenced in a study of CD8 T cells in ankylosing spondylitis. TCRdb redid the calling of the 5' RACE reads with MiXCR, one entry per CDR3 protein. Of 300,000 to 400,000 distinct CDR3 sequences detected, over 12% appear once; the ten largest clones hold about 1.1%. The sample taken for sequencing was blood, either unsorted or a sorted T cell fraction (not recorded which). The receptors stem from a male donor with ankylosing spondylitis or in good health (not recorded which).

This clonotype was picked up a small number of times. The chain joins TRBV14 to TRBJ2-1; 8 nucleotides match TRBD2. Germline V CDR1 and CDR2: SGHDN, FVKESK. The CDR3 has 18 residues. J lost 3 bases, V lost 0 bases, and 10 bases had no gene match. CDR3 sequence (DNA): TGTGCCAGCAGCCAAGATCGCGGACTAGCAGTGCTCTACAATGAGCAGTTCTTC. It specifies CASSQDRGLAVLYNEQFF.

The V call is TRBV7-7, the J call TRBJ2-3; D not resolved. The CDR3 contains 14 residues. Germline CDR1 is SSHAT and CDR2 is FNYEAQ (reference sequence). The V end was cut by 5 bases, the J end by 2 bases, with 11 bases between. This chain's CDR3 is CASSLDGPTDTQYF. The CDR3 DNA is TGTGCCAGCAGCCTAGACGGCCCCACAGATACGCAGTATTTT.

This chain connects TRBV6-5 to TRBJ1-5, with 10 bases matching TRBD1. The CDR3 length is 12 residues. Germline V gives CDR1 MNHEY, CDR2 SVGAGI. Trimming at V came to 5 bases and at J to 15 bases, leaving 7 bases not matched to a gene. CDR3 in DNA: TGTGCCAGCAGTCCCGGGACAGGGGCCTGGCATTTT. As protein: CASSPGTGAWHF.

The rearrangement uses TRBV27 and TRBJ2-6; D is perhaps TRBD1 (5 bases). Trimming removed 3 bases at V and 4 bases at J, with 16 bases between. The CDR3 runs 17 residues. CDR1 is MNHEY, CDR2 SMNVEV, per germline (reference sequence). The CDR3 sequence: CASSFRAERTGANVLTF. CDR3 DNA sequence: TGTGCCAGCAGTTTTCGGGCAGAGAGGACAGGGGCCAACGTCCTGACTTTC. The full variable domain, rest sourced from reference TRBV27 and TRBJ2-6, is EAQVTQNPRYLITVTGKKLTVTCSQNMNHEYMSWYRQDPGLGLRQIYYSMNVEVTDKGDVPEGYKVSRKEKRNFPLILESPSPNQTSLYFCASSFRAERTGANVLTFGAGSRLTVL.

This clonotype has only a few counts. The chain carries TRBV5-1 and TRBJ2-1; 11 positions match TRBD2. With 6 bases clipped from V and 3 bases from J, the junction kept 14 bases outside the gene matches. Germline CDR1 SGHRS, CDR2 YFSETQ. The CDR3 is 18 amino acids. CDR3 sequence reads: CASTRGTSGQSFYNEQFF. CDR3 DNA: TGCGCCAGCACTCGCGGGACTAGCGGACAGAGCTTCTACAATGAGCAGTTCTTC.

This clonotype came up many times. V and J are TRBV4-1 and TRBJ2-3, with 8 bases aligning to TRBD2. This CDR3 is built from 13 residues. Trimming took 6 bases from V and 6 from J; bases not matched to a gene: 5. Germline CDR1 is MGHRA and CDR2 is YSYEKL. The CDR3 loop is CASRGTSRDTQYF. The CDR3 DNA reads TGCGCCAGCAGGGGGACTAGTAGGGATACGCAGTATTTT.

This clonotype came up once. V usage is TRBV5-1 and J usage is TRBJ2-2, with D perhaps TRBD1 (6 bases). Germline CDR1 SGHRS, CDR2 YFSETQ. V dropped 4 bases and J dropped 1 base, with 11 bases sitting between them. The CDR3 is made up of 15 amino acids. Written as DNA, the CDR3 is TGCGCCAGCAGCCCCGAGGGACAGAACACCGGGGAGCTGTTTTTT. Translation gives CASSPEGQNTGELFF.

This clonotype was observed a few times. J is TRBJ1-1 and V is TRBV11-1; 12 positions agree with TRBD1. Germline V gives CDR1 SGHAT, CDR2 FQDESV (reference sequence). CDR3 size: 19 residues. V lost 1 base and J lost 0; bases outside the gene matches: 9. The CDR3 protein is CASSLDPAGQGAMNTEAFF. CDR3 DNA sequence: TGTGCCAGCAGCTTAGACCCGGCGGGACAGGGGGCCATGAACACTGAAGCTTTCTTT. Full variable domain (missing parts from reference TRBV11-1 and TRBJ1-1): EAEVAQSPRYKITEKSQAVAFWCDPISGHATLYWYRQILGQGPELLVQFQDESVVDDSQLPKDRFSAERLKGVDSTLKIQPAELGDSAMYLCASSLDPAGQGAMNTEAFFGQGTRLTVV.

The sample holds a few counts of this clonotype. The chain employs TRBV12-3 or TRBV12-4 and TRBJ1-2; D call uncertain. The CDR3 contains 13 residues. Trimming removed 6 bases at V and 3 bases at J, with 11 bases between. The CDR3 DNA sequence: TGTGCCAGCAGGGGAACAGAATACTATGGCTACACCTTC. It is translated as CASRGTEYYGYTF.